Below are 5 T cell receptor beta chains sequenced from a single sample in a study of blood T cell repertoires in COVID-19. Data came from immunoSEQ multiplex PCR; TCRdb stores just in-frame clones and leaves some out. The table includes 300,000 to 350,000 clones, more than 70% detected once. Sequenced: peripheral blood. All receptors come from a woman in her sixties or seventies with COVID-19, enrolled during active disease.

This clone was seen many times. The chain carries TRBV6-2 or TRBV6-3 and TRBJ1-2; TRBD1 is a possible D gene (6 bases). The ends were cut back, 6 bases at V and 4 bases at J, with 12 bases in the middle. The CDR3 spans 13 residues. Germline V gene data show CDR1 as MNHEY and CDR2 as SVGEGT. The CDR3 region is CASSPGQFYGYTF. The CDR3, as DNA: TGTGCCAGCAGCCCCGGACAGTTCTATGGCTACACCTTC.

The chain carries TRBV25-1 and TRBJ1-4; TRBD1 is a possible D gene (5 bases). V lost 7 bases to trimming and J lost 7 bases, with 19 bases between them. CDR3 length: 15 residues. Germline CDR1 MGHDK, CDR2 SYGVNS. The CDR3 bases are TGTGCCAGCACCCTTCCGGGGGAGGGCGGTGAAAAACTGTTTTTT. This gives the protein CASTLPGEGGEKLFF.

This chain links TRBV5-1 with TRBJ2-4; 10 positions agree with TRBD1. The length of the CDR3 is 15 residues. With 3 bases clipped from V and 7 bases from J, the junction kept 7 bases outside the gene matches. CDR1 SGHRS and CDR2 YFSETQ come from the germline V gene. CDR3 sequence (DNA): TGCGCCAGCAGCTCGAGCGGGACAGGGGCTAACATTCAGTACTTC. Protein: CASSSSGTGANIQYF.

The chain joins TRBV4-1 to TRBJ2-7; 9 bases are a match to TRBD2. V shed 4 bases and J 13 bases; nucleotides not matched to a gene: 14. Germline V CDR1 and CDR2: MGHRA, YSYEKL. CDR3 size: 14 residues. The CDR3 sequence is CASSLPGGAGGLYF. The CDR3 DNA is TGCGCCAGCAGCCTCCCCGGGGGAGCGGGGGGACTATACTTC.

The chain joins TRBV6-1 to TRBJ1-2; no clear D gene. Trimming took 7 bases from V and 2 from J, leaving 20 bases between them. Germline V gene lookup returns CDR1 MNHNS and CDR2 SASEGT. The CDR3 contains 16 residues. The CDR3 reads CASNDRRRRVNYGYTF. In nucleotides, the CDR3 is TGTGCCAGCAATGATAGGAGAAGGCGGGTCAACTATGGCTACACCTTC.